This paragraph reports one T cell receptor beta chain. Its antigen is unknown. These data are taken from a study of beta chain features in type 1 diabetes. Study-wide findings and caveats: Shorter TCRB CDR3s, moderately but significantly so, were found in Type 1 diabetes patients in all four CD4+ subsets. Short templates might get an advantage during PCR, and this would be equal in patients and controls. A closer apparent resemblance between naive, central memory and Treg TCRB repertoires was seen in patients than in healthy donors.

CD45RO/CCR7/CD25/CD127/CD95/CD27 separated CD4+ naive, central memory, regulatory and stem cell-like memory cells by sorting. The CDR3 is 13 amino acids. Germline V gives CDR1 LNHDA, CDR2 SQIVND (reference sequence). V shed 4 bases and J 4 bases; nucleotides not matched to a gene: 2. Sequencing targeted expressed TCRB transcripts, as all isolated RNA had been reverse transcribed. Profiling relied on immunoSEQ multiplex PCR, and the TCRdb table lists in-frame clones only, not all of them. The table records about 140,000 clones, roughly 10% of them present only once. This TCR came from a woman aged 40 to 49 in good health. The chain joins TRBV19 to TRBJ2-7; 9 bases are shared with TRBD1. Specimen: central memory CD4+ T cells from blood. CDR3 coding DNA: TGTGCCAGTAGTAACAGGGGGCTGTACGAGCAGTACTTC. This gives the protein CASSNRGLYEQYF.